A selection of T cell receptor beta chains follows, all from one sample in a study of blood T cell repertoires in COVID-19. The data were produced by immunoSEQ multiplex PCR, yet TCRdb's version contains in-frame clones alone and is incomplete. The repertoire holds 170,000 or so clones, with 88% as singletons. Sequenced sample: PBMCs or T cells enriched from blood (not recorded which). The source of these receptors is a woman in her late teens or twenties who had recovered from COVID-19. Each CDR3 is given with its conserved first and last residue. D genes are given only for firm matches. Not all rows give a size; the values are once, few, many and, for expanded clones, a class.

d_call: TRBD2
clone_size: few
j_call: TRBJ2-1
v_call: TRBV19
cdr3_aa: CASSPWTSRNEQFF
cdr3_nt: TGTGCCAGTAGTCCTTGGACTAGCCGAAATGAGCAGTTCTTC

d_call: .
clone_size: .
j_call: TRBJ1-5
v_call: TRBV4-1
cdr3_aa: CASSQVDSSNQPQHF
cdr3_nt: TGCGCCAGCAGCCAAGTGGACAGTAGCAATCAGCCCCAGCATTTT

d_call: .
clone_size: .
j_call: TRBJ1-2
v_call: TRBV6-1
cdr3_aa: CASSESWGNYGYTF
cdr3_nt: TGTGCCAGCAGTGAATCTTGGGGCAACTATGGCTACACCTTC

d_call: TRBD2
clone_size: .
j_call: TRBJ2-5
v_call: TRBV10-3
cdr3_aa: CAISGTSGDQETQYF
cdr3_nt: TGTGCCATCAGCGGGACTAGCGGGGACCAAGAGACCCAGTACTTC

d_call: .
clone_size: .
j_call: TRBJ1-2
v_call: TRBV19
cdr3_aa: CASRRQGKLVYGYTF
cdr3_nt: TGTGCCAGCCGGAGGCAGGGGAAATTAGTTTATGGCTACACCTTC

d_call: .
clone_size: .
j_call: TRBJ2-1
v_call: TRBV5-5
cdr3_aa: CASSPGPGNNEQFF
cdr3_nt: TGTGCCAGCAGCCCGGGTCCCGGGAACAATGAGCAGTTCTTC

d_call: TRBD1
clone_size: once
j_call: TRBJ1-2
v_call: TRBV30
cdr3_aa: CAWRGVDRNYGYTF
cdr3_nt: TGTGCCTGGAGGGGAGTGGACAGGAACTATGGCTACACCTTC

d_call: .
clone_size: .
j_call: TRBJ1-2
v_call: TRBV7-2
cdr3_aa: CASSQENTGHGYTF
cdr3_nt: TGTGCCAGCAGCCAGGAGAATACAGGGCACGGCTACACCTTC

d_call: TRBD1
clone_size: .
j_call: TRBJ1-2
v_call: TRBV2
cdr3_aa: CASIPNWGTGNGYTF
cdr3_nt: TGTGCCAGCATCCCTAATTGGGGGACAGGGAATGGCTACACCTTC

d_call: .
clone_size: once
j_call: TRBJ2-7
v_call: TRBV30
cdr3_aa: CAWSVSAQYEQYF
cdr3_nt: TGTGCCTGGAGTGTTTCAGCGCAGTACGAGCAGTACTTC

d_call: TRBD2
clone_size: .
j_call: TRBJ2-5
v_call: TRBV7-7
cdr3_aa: CASSLGGLGRGETQYF
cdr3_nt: TGTGCTAGCAGCTTAGGGGGACTAGGTCGGGGTGAGACCCAGTACTTC

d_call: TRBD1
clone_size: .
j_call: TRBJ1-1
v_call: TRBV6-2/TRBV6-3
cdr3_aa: CASSYMGTGGPSTEAFF
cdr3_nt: TGTGCCAGCAGTTATATGGGGACAGGGGGCCCTAGCACTGAAGCTTTCTTT

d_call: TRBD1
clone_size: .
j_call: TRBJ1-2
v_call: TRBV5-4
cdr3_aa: CASSSPGGLNYGYTF
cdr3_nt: TGTGCCAGCAGCTCACCAGGGGGCCTGAACTATGGCTACACCTTC

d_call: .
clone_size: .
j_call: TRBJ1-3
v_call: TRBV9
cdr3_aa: CASSVEDGRDGNTIYF
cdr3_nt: TGTGCCAGCAGCGTAGAAGACGGGAGGGATGGAAACACCATATATTTT

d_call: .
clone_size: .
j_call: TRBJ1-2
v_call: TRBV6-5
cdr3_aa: CASSYEARANYGYTF
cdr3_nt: TGTGCCAGCAGTTACGAGGCCAGGGCGAACTATGGCTACACCTTC

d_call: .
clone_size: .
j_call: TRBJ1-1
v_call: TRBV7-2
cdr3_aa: CASSFDLRGGTEAFF
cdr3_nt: TGTGCCAGCAGCTTCGACCTGAGGGGAGGCACTGAAGCTTTCTTT

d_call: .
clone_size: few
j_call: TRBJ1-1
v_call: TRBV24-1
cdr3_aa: CATSEQGTEAFF
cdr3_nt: TGTGCCACCAGTGAACAGGGTACTGAAGCTTTCTTT

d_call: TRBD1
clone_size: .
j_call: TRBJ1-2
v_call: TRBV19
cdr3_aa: CASRTGTGDGYTF
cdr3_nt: TGTGCCAGTAGGACCGGGACAGGGGATGGCTACACCTTC

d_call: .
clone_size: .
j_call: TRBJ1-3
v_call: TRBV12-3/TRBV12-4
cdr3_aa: CASSLRSGETIYF
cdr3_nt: TGTGCCAGCAGCTTAAGGTCGGGGGAAACCATATATTTT

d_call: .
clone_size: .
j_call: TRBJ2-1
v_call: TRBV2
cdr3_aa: CASSGSRDGSSYNEQFF
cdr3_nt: TGTGCCAGCAGTGGATCCCGAGACGGGAGCTCCTACAATGAGCAGTTCTTC

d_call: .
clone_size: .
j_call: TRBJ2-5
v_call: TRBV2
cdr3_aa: CASRVRGFEGTQYF
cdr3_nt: TGTGCCAGCAGAGTAAGGGGGTTCGAGGGGACCCAGTACTTC

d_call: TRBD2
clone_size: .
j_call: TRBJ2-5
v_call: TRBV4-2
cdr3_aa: CASSQDRKGSLAEQETQYF
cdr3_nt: TGTGCCAGCAGCCAAGATCGGAAGGGGTCGCTAGCGGAACAAGAGACCCAGTACTTC

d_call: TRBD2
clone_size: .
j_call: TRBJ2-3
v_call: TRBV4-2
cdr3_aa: CASSPGLAGGWDTQYF
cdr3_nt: TGTGCCAGCAGCCCGGGACTAGCGGGGGGTTGGGATACGCAGTATTTT

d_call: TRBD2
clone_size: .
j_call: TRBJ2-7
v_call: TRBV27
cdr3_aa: CASSWASGGYEQYF
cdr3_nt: TGTGCCAGCAGTTGGGCTAGCGGGGGCTACGAGCAGTACTTC

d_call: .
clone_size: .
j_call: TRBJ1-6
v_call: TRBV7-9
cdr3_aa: CASSLEFGRGRSSDSPLHF
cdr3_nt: TGTGCCAGCAGCTTAGAATTTGGGAGGGGACGGAGCTCGGATTCACCCCTCCACTTT

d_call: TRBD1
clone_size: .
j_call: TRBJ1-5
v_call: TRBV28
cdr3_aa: CASSNRDSGNQPQHF
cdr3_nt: TGTGCCAGCAGCAACCGGGACAGCGGCAATCAGCCCCAGCATTTT

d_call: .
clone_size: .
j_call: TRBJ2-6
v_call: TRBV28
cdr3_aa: CASSPGASGANVLTF
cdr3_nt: TGTGCCAGCAGTCCAGGGGCCTCTGGGGCCAACGTCCTGACTTTC

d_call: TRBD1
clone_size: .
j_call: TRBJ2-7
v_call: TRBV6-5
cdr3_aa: CASSYSGQGIYEQYF
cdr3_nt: TGTGCCAGCAGTTACTCCGGACAGGGGATCTACGAGCAGTACTTC

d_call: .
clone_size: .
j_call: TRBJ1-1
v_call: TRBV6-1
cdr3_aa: CASSYQIKAFF
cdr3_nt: TGTGCCAGCAGTTACCAGATAAAAGCTTTCTTT

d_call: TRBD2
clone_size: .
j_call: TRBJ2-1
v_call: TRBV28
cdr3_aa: CASSASGAGGYNEQFF
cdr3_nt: TGTGCCAGCAGTGCTTCGGGAGCGGGGGGATACAATGAGCAGTTCTTC

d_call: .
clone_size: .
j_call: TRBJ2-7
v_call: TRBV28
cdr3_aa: CASRRTVTYEQYF
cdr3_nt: TGTGCCAGCAGACGGACAGTTACCTACGAGCAGTACTTC

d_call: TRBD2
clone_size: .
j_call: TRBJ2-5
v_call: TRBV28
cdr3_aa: CASKIGGQETQYF
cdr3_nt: TGTGCCAGCAAAATCGGGGGGCAAGAGACCCAGTACTTC

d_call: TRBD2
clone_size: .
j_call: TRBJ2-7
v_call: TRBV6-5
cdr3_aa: CASKTSGRIGEQYF
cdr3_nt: TGTGCCAGCAAAACTAGCGGGAGGATAGGGGAGCAGTACTTC

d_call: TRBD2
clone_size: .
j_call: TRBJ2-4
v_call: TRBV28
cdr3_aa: CASSLLGLATVAKNIQYF
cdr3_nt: TGTGCCAGCAGTTTACTCGGACTAGCGACCGTAGCCAAAAACATTCAGTACTTC

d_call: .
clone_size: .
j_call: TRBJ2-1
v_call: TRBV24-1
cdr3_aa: CATSEAGADNEQFF
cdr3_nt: TGTGCCACCAGTGAGGCAGGGGCCGACAATGAGCAGTTCTTC

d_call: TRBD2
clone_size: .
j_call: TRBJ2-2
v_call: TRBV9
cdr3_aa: CASSVGGTSGRAAGELFF
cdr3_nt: TGTGCCAGCAGCGTAGGAGGGACTAGCGGGAGGGCGGCCGGGGAGCTGTTTTTT

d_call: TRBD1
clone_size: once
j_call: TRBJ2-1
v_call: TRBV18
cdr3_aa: CASSPDRGTYNEQFF
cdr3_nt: TGTGCCAGCTCACCGGACAGGGGGACCTACAATGAGCAGTTCTTC

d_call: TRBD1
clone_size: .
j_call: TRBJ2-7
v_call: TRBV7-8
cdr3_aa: CASSSFLTGYHEQYF
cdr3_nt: TGTGCCAGCAGCTCCTTCCTGACAGGGTACCACGAGCAGTACTTC

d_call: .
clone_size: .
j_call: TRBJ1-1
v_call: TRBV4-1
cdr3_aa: CASSRNTGPDEAFF
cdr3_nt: TGCGCCAGCAGCCGGAATACAGGACCCGATGAAGCTTTCTTT

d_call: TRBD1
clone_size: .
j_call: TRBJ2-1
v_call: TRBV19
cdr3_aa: CASSIDHGQGSSNEQFF
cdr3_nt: TGTGCCAGTAGTATAGATCACGGACAGGGCTCCAGCAATGAGCAGTTCTTC

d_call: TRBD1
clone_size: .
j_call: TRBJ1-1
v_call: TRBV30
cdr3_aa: CAWSVPGGPNTEAFF
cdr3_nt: TGTGCCTGGAGTGTACCAGGGGGGCCGAACACTGAAGCTTTCTTT

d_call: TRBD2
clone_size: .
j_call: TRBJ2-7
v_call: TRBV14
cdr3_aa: CASSPLGGKIYEQYF
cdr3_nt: TGTGCCAGCAGCCCGCTGGGGGGGAAAATCTACGAGCAGTACTTC

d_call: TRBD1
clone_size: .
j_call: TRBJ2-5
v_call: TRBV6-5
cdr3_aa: CASSYRIPTGEETQYF
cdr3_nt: TGTGCCAGCAGTTACCGGATTCCGACAGGGGAAGAGACCCAGTACTTC

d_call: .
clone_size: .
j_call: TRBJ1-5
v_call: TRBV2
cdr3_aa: CASRLSAAANQPQHF
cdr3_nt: TGTGCCAGCAGATTATCGGCAGCGGCGAATCAGCCCCAGCATTTT

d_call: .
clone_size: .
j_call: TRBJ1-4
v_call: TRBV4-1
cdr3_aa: CASSQDEGRGEKLFF
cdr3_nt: TGCGCCAGCAGCCAAGATGAAGGCAGAGGTGAAAAACTGTTTTTT

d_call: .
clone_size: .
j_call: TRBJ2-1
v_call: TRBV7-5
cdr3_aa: CASREGGASGSFTLYNEQFF
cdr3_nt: TGTGCCAGCCGAGAGGGGGGGGCTAGCGGGAGTTTTACCCTATACAATGAGCAGTTCTTC

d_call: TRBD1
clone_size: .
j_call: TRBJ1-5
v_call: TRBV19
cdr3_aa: CASSMPGQGVNQPQHF
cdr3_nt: TGTGCCAGTAGTATGCCGGGACAGGGGGTTAATCAGCCCCAGCATTTT

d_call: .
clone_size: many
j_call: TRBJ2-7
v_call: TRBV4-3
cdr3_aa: CASSQDISRVYEQYF
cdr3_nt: TGCGCCAGCAGCCAAGATATTTCCAGGGTCTACGAGCAGTACTTC

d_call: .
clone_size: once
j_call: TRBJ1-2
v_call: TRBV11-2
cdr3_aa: CASSPDLRAPNYGYTF
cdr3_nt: TGTGCCAGCAGCCCAGACCTGAGGGCTCCGAACTATGGCTACACCTTC

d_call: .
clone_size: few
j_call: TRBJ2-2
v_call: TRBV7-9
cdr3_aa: CASSWVGRNTGELFF
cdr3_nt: TGTGCCAGCAGCTGGGTGGGGAGGAACACCGGGGAGCTGTTTTTT

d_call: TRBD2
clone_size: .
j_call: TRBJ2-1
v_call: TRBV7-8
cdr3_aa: CASSLAWRLAGDNEQFF
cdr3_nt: TGTGCCAGCAGCTTAGCCTGGCGGCTAGCGGGGGACAATGAGCAGTTCTTC

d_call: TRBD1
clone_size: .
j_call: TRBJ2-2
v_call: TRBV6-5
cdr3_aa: CASSYVGTGHTGELFF
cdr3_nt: TGTGCCAGCAGTTATGTTGGGACAGGGCACACCGGGGAGCTGTTTTTT

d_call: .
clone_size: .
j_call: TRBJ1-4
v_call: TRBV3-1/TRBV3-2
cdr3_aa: CASSPYPRGRSNEKLFF
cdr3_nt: TGTGCCAGCAGCCCCTACCCTCGGGGGAGATCTAATGAAAAACTGTTTTTT

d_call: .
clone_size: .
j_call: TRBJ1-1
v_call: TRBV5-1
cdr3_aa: CASSLVGLRVDNTEAFF
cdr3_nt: TGCGCCAGCAGCTTGGTAGGGCTCAGGGTAGACAACACTGAAGCTTTCTTT

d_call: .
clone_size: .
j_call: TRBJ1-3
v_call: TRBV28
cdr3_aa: CASCLFVGQTGSGNTIYF
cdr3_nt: TGTGCCAGCTGCCTCTTCGTGGGTCAAACGGGGTCTGGAAACACCATATATTTT

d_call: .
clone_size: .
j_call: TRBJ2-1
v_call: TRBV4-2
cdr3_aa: CASSHGQTDNEQFF
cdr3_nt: TGTGCCAGCAGCCATGGACAGACAGACAATGAGCAGTTCTTC

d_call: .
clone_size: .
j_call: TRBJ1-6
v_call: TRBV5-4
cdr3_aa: CASSLVRGDSPLHF
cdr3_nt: TGTGCCAGCAGCTTGGTCAGGGGAGATTCACCCCTCCACTTT

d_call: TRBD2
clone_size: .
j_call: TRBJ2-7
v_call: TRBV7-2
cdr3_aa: CASSLGVASGRASGYEQYF
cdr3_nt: TGTGCCAGCAGCTTAGGTGTGGCTAGCGGGAGGGCCTCGGGCTACGAGCAGTACTTC

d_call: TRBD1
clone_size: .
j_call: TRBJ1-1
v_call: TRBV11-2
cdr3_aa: CASSLEIMDRGRSGTEAFF
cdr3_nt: TGTGCCAGCAGCTTAGAAATAATGGACAGGGGGCGTTCGGGAACTGAAGCTTTCTTT